A selection of T cell receptor beta chains follows, all from one sample in a study of type 1 regulatory T cells. The antigens these receptors bind are not known. One entry per CDR3 protein, called by TCRdb with MiXCR from the reads. Of fewer than 5,500 distinct CDR3 sequences in the sample, about 24% were seen once. The source material was cultured type 1 regulatory T (Tr1) cells, either the whole culture or a sorted fraction (not recorded which). Source of these receptors: a human donor in good health. Each CDR3 is given with its conserved first and last residue. The D gene is left open where the match is weak. For some rows the clone size is stated as once, few or many, or as a class when expanded; others skip it.

J,size,V,D,length,CDR3,DNA
TRBJ2-5,once,TRBV3-1,TRBD2,16,CASSQVGLAGQETQYF,TGTGCCAGCAGCCAGGTAGGACTAGCGGGACAAGAGACCCAGTACTTC
TRBJ1-2,-,TRBV30,-,13,CAWSVAMPYGYTF,TGTGCCTGGAGTGTAGCGATGCCCTATGGCTACACCTTC
TRBJ1-2,-,TRBV29-1,-,16,CSVEGWQNQANYGYTF,TGCAGCGTTGAAGGTTGGCAGAATCAAGCTAACTATGGCTACACCTTC
TRBJ1-5,-,TRBV20-1,-,15,CSALIDGISNQPQHF,TGCAGTGCCCTAATCGACGGAATTAGCAATCAGCCCCAGCATTTT
TRBJ2-5,large,TRBV7-9,-,13,CASSRQIQETQYF,TGTGCCAGCAGCCGACAAATACAAGAGACCCAGTACTTC
TRBJ2-2,few,TRBV5-1,-,11,CASRETGELFF,TGCGCCAGCAGGGAAACCGGAGAGCTGTTTTTT
TRBJ2-7,-,TRBV7-9,-,15,CASSLATGRTYEQYF,TGTGCCAGCAGCTTAGCGACAGGGAGGACTTACGAGCAGTACTTC
TRBJ1-2,few,TRBV12-3/TRBV12-4,-,14,CASSLGGILYGYTF,TGTGCCAGCAGTTTAGGTGGGATCCTCTATGGCTACACCTTC
TRBJ2-4,medium-sized,TRBV6-5,-,14,CASSRGLAKNIQYF,TGTGCCAGCTCCCGAGGACTAGCCAAAAACATTCAGTACTTC
TRBJ1-2,-,TRBV7-9,-,15,CASSLGRGSIYGYTF,TGTGCCAGCAGCTTAGGGAGGGGGTCCATCTATGGCTACACCTTC
TRBJ1-5,-,TRBV12-3/TRBV12-4,-,15,CASSFGGISNQPQHF,TGTGCCAGCAGTTTTGGAGGGATTAGCAATCAGCCCCAGCATTTT
TRBJ2-2,many,TRBV30,-,17,CAWGSREDYLYTGELFF,TGTGCCTGGGGTAGTCGCGAGGACTACTTATACACCGGGGAGCTGTTTTTT
TRBJ1-6,many,TRBV4-1,-,16,CASSFRERSVNSPLHF,TGCGCCAGCAGCTTCCGGGAACGTAGTGTGAATTCACCCCTCCACTTT
TRBJ2-2,once,TRBV6-1,-,13,CASSRQNTGELFF,TGTGCCAGCAGTAGACAGAACACCGGGGAGCTGTTTTTT
TRBJ1-1,-,TRBV30,TRBD1,13,CAWRGQGVGEAFF,TGTGCCTGGCGGGGACAGGGAGTCGGTGAAGCTTTCTTT
TRBJ2-2,few,TRBV12-3/TRBV12-4,TRBD1,15,CASSPDRANTGELFF,TGTGCCAGCAGTCCGGACAGGGCGAACACCGGGGAGCTGTTTTTT
TRBJ2-3,medium-sized,TRBV3-1,TRBD1,14,CASSRQGGADTQYF,TGTGCCAGCAGCCGACAGGGTGGAGCAGATACGCAGTATTTT
TRBJ2-3,large,TRBV6-6,-,13,CASSPRVADTQYF,TGTGCCAGCAGCCCCCGGGTGGCAGATACGCAGTATTTT
TRBJ2-7,-,TRBV12-3/TRBV12-4,-,13,CASSRTATYEQYF,TGTGCCAGCAGCCGGACAGCTACCTACGAGCAGTACTTC
TRBJ2-3,-,TRBV6-4,-,15,CASSDPGLGVDTQYF,TGTGCCAGCAGTGACCCGGGACTGGGGGTGGATACGCAGTATTTT
TRBJ1-6,few,TRBV28,TRBD1,15,CASSPRTGESSPLHF,TGTGCCAGCAGTCCGCGGACAGGAGAAAGTTCACCCCTCCACTTT
TRBJ1-6,many,TRBV7-2,-,14,CASSSWTDNSPLHF,TGTGCCAGCAGCTCTTGGACAGATAATTCACCCCTCCACTTT
TRBJ1-1,medium-sized,TRBV19,TRBD1,15,CASRDRGRGNTEAFF,TGTGCCAGTAGGGACAGGGGGCGGGGGAACACTGAAGCTTTCTTT
TRBJ2-3,-,TRBV24-1,TRBD1,15,CATGDFGQGADTQYF,TGTGCCACCGGTGACTTCGGACAGGGCGCAGATACGCAGTATTTT
TRBJ1-1,large,TRBV7-2,-,13,CASSLPPFTEAFF,TGTGCCAGCAGCTTACCCCCGTTCACTGAAGCTTTCTTT
TRBJ2-1,medium-sized,TRBV5-1,-,15,CASSPQGSAYNEQFF,TGCGCCAGCAGCCCCCAGGGAAGCGCCTACAATGAGCAGTTCTTC
TRBJ2-7,medium-sized,TRBV5-5,TRBD1,16,CASSLGLQGVDYEQYF,TGTGCCAGCAGCTTGGGCTTACAGGGGGTCGACTACGAGCAGTACTTC
TRBJ1-2,-,TRBV12-3/TRBV12-4,TRBD1,12,CASSGTGHGYTF,TGTGCCAGCAGCGGGACAGGGCATGGCTACACCTTC
TRBJ1-1,-,TRBV7-9,-,13,CASSLEQGSEAFF,TGTGCCAGCAGCTTGGAACAGGGATCTGAAGCTTTCTTT
TRBJ1-2,-,TRBV5-1,TRBD1,15,CASSPDGQGLRGYTF,TGCGCCAGCAGCCCAGACGGACAGGGGCTGCGTGGCTACACCTTC
TRBJ2-1,-,TRBV18,TRBD1,13,CASSRTGNNEQFF,TGTGCCAGCTCCCGGACAGGGAACAATGAGCAGTTCTTC
TRBJ1-4,-,TRBV2,TRBD1,15,CASSAQGSANEKLFF,TGTGCCAGCAGTGCACAGGGGTCGGCTAATGAAAAACTGTTTTTT
TRBJ2-7,-,TRBV9,-,15,CASSVDPLVPVEQYF,TGTGCCAGCAGCGTAGACCCGTTAGTACCCGTCGAGCAGTACTTC
TRBJ1-5,few,TRBV15,-,18,CATSRDWSQAYSNQPQHF,TGTGCCACCAGCAGAGATTGGAGCCAGGCCTATAGCAATCAGCCCCAGCATTTT
TRBJ1-3,-,TRBV9,-,14,CASSVGQPGNTIYF,TGTGCCAGCAGCGTAGGTCAGCCTGGGAACACCATATATTTT
TRBJ1-1,medium-sized,TRBV6-5,TRBD1,14,CASSSGQGRTEAFF,TGTGCCAGCAGTTCCGGACAGGGAAGGACTGAAGCTTTCTTT
TRBJ2-5,many,TRBV7-9,-,12,CASSFLGETQYF,TGTGCCAGCAGCTTCTTGGGGGAGACCCAGTACTTC
TRBJ2-3,few,TRBV19,-,14,CASSRTYSTDTQYF,TGTGCCAGTAGCCGGACCTATAGCACAGATACGCAGTATTTT
TRBJ2-5,many,TRBV7-2,-,12,CASSFIQETQYF,TGTGCCAGCAGCTTTATTCAAGAGACCCAGTACTTC
TRBJ1-4,-,TRBV6-6,TRBD1,13,CTSNRGSDEKLFF,TGTACCAGTAACAGGGGATCTGATGAAAAACTGTTTTTT
TRBJ1-3,-,TRBV5-1,-,17,CASSPNGGGISGNTIYF,TGCGCCAGCAGCCCCAACGGGGGGGGCATCTCTGGAAACACCATATATTTT
TRBJ1-2,large,TRBV4-1,-,15,CASSPPDPRPYGYTF,TGCGCCAGCAGCCCCCCGGACCCTCGGCCCTATGGCTACACCTTC